This is a list of T cell receptor beta chains from one sample in a study of blood T cell repertoires in COVID-19. The repertoire was sequenced with immunoSEQ multiplex PCR; TCRdb's copy has only in-frame clones and lacks some. There are 130,000 or so clones in the sample; about 88% occur only once, and 15% to 20% lies in the top ten. Sequencing was carried out using peripheral blood. These receptors all stem from a woman older than 75 with acute or convalescent COVID-19. Each CDR3 is given with its conserved first and last residue.

v_call,j_call,cdr3_length,cdr3_aa
TRBV30,TRBJ1-2,16,CAWRHTLRGTPSGYTF
TRBV5-1,TRBJ2-3,16,CASSPNSGTSTDTQYF
TRBV7-2,TRBJ2-7,17,CASSAPGQGRGGYEQYF
TRBV10-1,TRBJ1-1,17,CASSDLPQGATNTEAFF
TRBV12-3/TRBV12-4,TRBJ1-1,13,CASSPDSDTEAFF
TRBV5-4,TRBJ1-1,15,CASSLLTVVNTEAFF
TRBV4-3,TRBJ2-7,16,CASSQDASSGRYEQYF
TRBV5-4,TRBJ1-4,14,CASSVGTDFEKLFF
TRBV6-2/TRBV6-3,TRBJ1-5,13,CASSQDTDQPQHF
TRBV2,TRBJ2-7,13,CASRAGQAYEQYF
TRBV20-1,TRBJ2-3,16,CSASAAGGRFADTQYF
TRBV27,TRBJ2-7,16,CASSLRGGRLYYEQYF
TRBV2,TRBJ2-1,16,CASNRQGGQSYNEQFF
TRBV2,TRBJ1-6,15,CASSDVQPANSPLHF
TRBV7-2,TRBJ2-3,15,CASLAGGFPTDTQYF
TRBV14,TRBJ1-1,13,CASSQVLNTEAFF
TRBV7-9,TRBJ2-7,12,CASSPDSGEQYF
TRBV5-4,TRBJ1-1,15,CASSSGARRNTEAFF
TRBV4-3,TRBJ1-2,15,CASSQDFSGNYGYTF
TRBV9,TRBJ1-2,16,CASSAGLGQKYYGYTF
TRBV27,TRBJ1-2,13,CASSPPWLGGYTF
TRBV13,TRBJ2-1,15,CASSWGQNSYNEQFF
TRBV27,TRBJ2-2,17,CASRRGAGGRGTGELFF
TRBV7-9,TRBJ2-1,15,CASSLLGLSYNEQFF
TRBV30,TRBJ1-2,14,CAWSANTVNYGYTF
TRBV18,TRBJ1-2,13,CASSPRTGYGYTF
TRBV4-3,TRBJ2-1,16,CASSQDEGGSRNEQFF
TRBV7-2,TRBJ1-1,14,CASSSRRVETEAFF
TRBV28,TRBJ1-1,13,CASIAGGNTEAFF
TRBV7-9,TRBJ2-1,15,CASSLALAGAQEQFF
TRBV27,TRBJ2-2,15,CASRRGQVNTGELFF
TRBV23-1,TRBJ1-3,14,CASMILSSGNTIYF
TRBV11-2,TRBJ1-6,15,CASSLGQGFLSPLHF
TRBV9,TRBJ2-2,16,CASSVATGLDTGELFF
TRBV7-9,TRBJ2-1,14,CASSSGLARNEQFF
TRBV5-1,TRBJ1-1,16,CASSLGGGSGDTEAFF
TRBV5-4,TRBJ2-7,14,CASSLGNRAYEQYF
TRBV30,TRBJ1-1,14,CAWSGSTMNTEAFF
TRBV13,TRBJ1-3,15,CASSLGTGAGNTIYF
TRBV19,TRBJ2-7,13,CASSGLAGYEQYF
TRBV5-4,TRBJ1-2,12,CASQGQNYGYTF
TRBV7-8,TRBJ1-1,14,CASSLSYMNTEAFF
TRBV2,TRBJ2-6,15,CASRPEGGGANVLTF
TRBV5-6,TRBJ2-2,15,CASSSWATDTGELFF
TRBV5-1,TRBJ2-7,15,CASSLTGTGGYEQYF
TRBV3-1/TRBV3-2,TRBJ2-1,16,CASSRYPGTSADEQFF
TRBV30,TRBJ1-6,15,CAWSVGEAGNSPLHF
TRBV30,TRBJ1-2,15,CAWSLRDRGNYGYTF
TRBV4-1,TRBJ1-4,14,CASSQGEPGEKLFF
TRBV5-1,TRBJ2-5,15,CASSDGQGWAETQYF
TRBV6-5,TRBJ1-1,13,CASSLRGTTEAFF
TRBV7-9,TRBJ2-3,19,CASSRASFLSSGSPDTQYF
TRBV10-3,TRBJ2-7,13,CAIGQTDLGEQYF
TRBV5-1,TRBJ2-1,15,CASSFTAGGYNEQFF
TRBV4-3,TRBJ1-3,22,CASSQDIPWDRGYPISGNTIYF
TRBV5-8,TRBJ1-2,14,CASSLGSANYGYTF